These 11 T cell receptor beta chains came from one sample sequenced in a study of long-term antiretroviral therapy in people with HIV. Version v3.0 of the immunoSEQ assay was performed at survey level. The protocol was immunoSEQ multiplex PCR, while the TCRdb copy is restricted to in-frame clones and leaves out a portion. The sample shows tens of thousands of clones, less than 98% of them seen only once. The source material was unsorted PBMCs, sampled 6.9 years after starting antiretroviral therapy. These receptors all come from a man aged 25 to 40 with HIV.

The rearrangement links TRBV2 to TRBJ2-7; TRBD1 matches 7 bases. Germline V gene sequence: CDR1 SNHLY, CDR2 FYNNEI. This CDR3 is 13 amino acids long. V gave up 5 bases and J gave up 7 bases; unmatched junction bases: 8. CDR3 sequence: CASSQDRVGEQYF. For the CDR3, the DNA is TGTGCCAGCAGTCAAGACAGGGTGGGGGAGCAGTACTTC.

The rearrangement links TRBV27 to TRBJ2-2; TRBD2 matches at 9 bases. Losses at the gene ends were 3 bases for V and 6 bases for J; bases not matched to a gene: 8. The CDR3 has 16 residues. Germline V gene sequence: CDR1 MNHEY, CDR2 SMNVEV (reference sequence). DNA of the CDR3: TGTGCCAGCAGTTTTGGGGCGGGGGGGCCTCCCGGGGAGCTGTTTTTT. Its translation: CASSFGAGGPPGELFF.

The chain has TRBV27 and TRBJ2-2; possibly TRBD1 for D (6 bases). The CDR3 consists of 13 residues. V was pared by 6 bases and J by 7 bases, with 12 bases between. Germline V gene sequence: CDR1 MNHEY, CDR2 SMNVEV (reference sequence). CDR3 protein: CASSGTLNGELFF. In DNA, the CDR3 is TGTGCCAGCAGCGGGACATTGAACGGGGAGCTGTTTTTT.

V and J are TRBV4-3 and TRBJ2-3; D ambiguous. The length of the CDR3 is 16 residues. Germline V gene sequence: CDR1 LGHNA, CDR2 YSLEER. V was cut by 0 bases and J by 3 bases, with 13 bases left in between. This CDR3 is CASSQDLNYVTDTQYF. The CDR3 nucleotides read TGCGCCAGCAGCCAAGATCTAAACTATGTAACAGATACGCAGTATTTT.

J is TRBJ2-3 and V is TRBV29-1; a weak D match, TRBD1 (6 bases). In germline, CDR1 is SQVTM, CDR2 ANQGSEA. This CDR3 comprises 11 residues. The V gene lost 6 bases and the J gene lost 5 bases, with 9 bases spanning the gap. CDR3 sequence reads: CSVDRVDTQYF. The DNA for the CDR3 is TGCAGCGTGGACAGAGTAGATACGCAGTATTTT.

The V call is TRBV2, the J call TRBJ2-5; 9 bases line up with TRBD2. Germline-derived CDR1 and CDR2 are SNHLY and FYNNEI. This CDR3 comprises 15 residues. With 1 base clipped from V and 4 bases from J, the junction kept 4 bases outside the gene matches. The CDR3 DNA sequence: TGTGCCAGCAGTGAAGGCGGGGGGGCCGCAGAGACCCAGTACTTC. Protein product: CASSEGGGAAETQYF. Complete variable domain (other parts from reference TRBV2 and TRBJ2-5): EPEVTQTPSHQVTQMGQEVILRCVPISNHLYFYWYRQILGQKVEFLVSFYNNEISEKSEIFDDQFSVERPDGSNFTLKIRSTKLEDSAMYFCASSEGGGAAETQYFGPGTRLLVL.

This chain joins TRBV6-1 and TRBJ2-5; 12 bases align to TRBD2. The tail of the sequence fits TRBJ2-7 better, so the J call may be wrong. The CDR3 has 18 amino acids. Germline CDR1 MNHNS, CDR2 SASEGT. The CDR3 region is CASSEVGLAGRTLYEQYF. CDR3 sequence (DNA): TGTGCCAGCAGTGAAGTAGGACTAGCGGGGCGTACCCTCTACGAGCAGTACTTC.

Written as DNA, the CDR3 is TGTGCCAGCAGCTTAGATCGATTTACTGGGGGATATGGCTACACCTTC. Translating it yields CASSLDRFTGGYGYTF. V gene TRBV11-2 combines with J gene TRBJ1-2; TRBD1 might be the D (5 bases). Trimming cost V 0 bases and J 5 bases, with 16 bases left between them. CDR1 and CDR2 (germline): SGHAT, FQNNGV. The CDR3 covers 16 residues. Complete variable domain (other parts from reference TRBV11-2 and TRBJ1-2): EAGVAQSPRYKIIEKRQSVAFWCNPISGHATLYWYQQILGQGPKLLIQFQNNGVVDDSQLPKDRFSAERLKGVDSTLKIQPAKLEDSAVYLCASSLDRFTGGYGYTFGSGTRLTVV.

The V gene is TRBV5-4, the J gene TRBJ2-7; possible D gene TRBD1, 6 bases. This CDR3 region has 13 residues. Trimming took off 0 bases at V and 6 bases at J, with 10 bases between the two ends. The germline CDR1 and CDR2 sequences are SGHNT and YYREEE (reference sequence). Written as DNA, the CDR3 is TGTGCCAGCAGCTTGGGGGGGCTAGGCGAGCAGTACTTC. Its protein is CASSLGGLGEQYF.

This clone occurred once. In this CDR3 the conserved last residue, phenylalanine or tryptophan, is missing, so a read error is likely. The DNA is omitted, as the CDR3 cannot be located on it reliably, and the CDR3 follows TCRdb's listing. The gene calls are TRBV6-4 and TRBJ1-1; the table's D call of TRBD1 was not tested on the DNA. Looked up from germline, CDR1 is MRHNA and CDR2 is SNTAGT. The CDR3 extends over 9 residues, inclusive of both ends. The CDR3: CASSAGTGV.

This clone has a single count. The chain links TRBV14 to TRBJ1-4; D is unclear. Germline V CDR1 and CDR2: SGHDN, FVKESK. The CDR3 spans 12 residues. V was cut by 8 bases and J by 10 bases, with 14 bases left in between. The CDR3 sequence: CASGFRAGKLFF. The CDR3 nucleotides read TGTGCCAGCGGATTTAGGGCGGGAAAACTGTTTTTT.